These T cell receptor beta chains were read from a single sample in a study of blood T cell repertoires in COVID-19. Measured with immunoSEQ multiplex PCR; TCRdb has only the in-frame clones, and not every one. This table holds around 100,000 clones, about nine tenths found once. Sequencing was done on a sample of peripheral blood. The source is a man aged 45-65 years with acute or convalescent COVID-19. CDR3s include the opening cysteine and the closing phenylalanine or tryptophan. A D gene is named only where the DNA matches it firmly. Part of the rows lack a size; the others show once, few, many or a class for expanded clones.

d_gene	j_gene	abundance	v_gene	CDR3aa	CDR3nt
.	TRBJ1-1	.	TRBV6-5	CASKRMNTEAFF	TGTGCCAGCAAGAGGATGAACACTGAAGCTTTCTTT
TRBD2	TRBJ2-4	.	TRBV9	CASSVAVGGIQYF	TGTGCCAGCAGCGTAGCTGTGGGGGGGATTCAGTACTTC
TRBD2	TRBJ2-3	.	TRBV19	CASSKRTSGRAGTDTQYF	TGTGCCAGTAGTAAACGGACTAGCGGGAGGGCCGGCACAGATACGCAGTATTTT
TRBD1	TRBJ1-2	.	TRBV6-5	CASSQLTGGSYGYTF	TGTGCCAGCAGTCAACTTACAGGGGGCTCCTATGGCTACACCTTC
TRBD1	TRBJ2-7	.	TRBV9	CASFLDDRATPGYEQYF	TGTGCCAGCTTTCTTGACGACAGGGCAACCCCGGGCTACGAGCAGTACTTC
TRBD2	TRBJ2-5	.	TRBV30	CACRTSGTETQYF	TGTGCCTGCCGGACTAGCGGGACAGAGACCCAGTACTTC
.	TRBJ1-5	.	TRBV27	CASSLSRQTQPQHF	TGTGCCAGCAGTTTATCACGACAGACCCAGCCCCAGCATTTT
.	TRBJ2-2	.	TRBV7-2	CASSLAGRRGRSGELFF	TGTGCCAGCAGCTTAGCAGGCAGGAGGGGGCGGAGCGGGGAGCTGTTTTTT
.	TRBJ1-1	.	TRBV29-1	CSVAPGVTEAFF	TGCAGCGTGGCGCCCGGGGTCACTGAAGCTTTCTTT
.	TRBJ2-1	.	TRBV11-2	CASEEVNEQFF	TGTGCCTCGGAGGAAGTAAATGAGCAGTTCTTC
.	TRBJ2-2	.	TRBV9	CASSVASGELFF	TGTGCCAGCAGCGTAGCTAGCGGGGAGCTGTTTTTT
.	TRBJ2-1	.	TRBV15	CATSGGSSYNEQFF	TGTGCCACCAGCGGAGGTAGCTCCTACAATGAGCAGTTCTTC
TRBD2	TRBJ2-1	.	TRBV12-5	CASATSGRNEQFF	TGTGCTAGTGCCACAAGCGGGAGGAATGAGCAGTTCTTC
.	TRBJ1-1	.	TRBV19	CASSIDQQGSTEAFF	TGTGCCAGTAGTATAGATCAGCAGGGGTCCACTGAAGCTTTCTTT
.	TRBJ1-3	.	TRBV11-2	CASSKHAGSAGNTIYF	TGTGCCAGCAGCAAGCACGCGGGAAGCGCCGGAAACACCATATATTTT
.	TRBJ1-2	.	TRBV19	CASYQGFGGYTF	TGTGCCAGTTACCAGGGTTTCGGTGGCTACACCTTC
TRBD2	TRBJ2-2	.	TRBV18	CASSVGLAVNTGELFF	TGTGCCAGCTCAGTAGGACTAGCGGTGAACACCGGGGAGCTGTTTTTT
TRBD1	TRBJ1-2	.	TRBV5-6	CASREQGTDGYTF	TGTGCCAGCAGGGAACAGGGGACGGATGGCTACACCTTC
TRBD1	TRBJ2-5	.	TRBV4-1	CASSRGQGGVETQYF	TGCGCCAGCAGCCGCGGACAGGGCGGGGTGGAGACCCAGTACTTC
.	TRBJ1-1	.	TRBV5-1	CASSLVERGSTEAFF	TGCGCCAGCAGCTTGGTGGAAAGGGGGAGCACTGAAGCTTTCTTT
TRBD1	TRBJ2-7	once	TRBV5-8	CASRQTGGFEQYF	TGTGCCAGCAGGCAGACAGGGGGCTTTGAGCAGTACTTC
TRBD2	TRBJ2-1	few	TRBV27	CASSFFSSGGDSYNEQFF	TGTGCCAGCAGTTTCTTCAGTAGCGGGGGGGACTCCTACAATGAGCAGTTCTTC
.	TRBJ2-7	once	TRBV5-1	CASSLDPGTYEQYF	TGCGCCAGCAGCTTGGACCCAGGGACCTACGAGCAGTACTTC
.	TRBJ1-2	.	TRBV6-2/TRBV6-3	CASSYSFTQGKGYTF	TGTGCCAGCAGTTACAGTTTTACGCAGGGGAAAGGCTACACCTTC
.	TRBJ2-3	.	TRBV2	CASTSLRSSSDTQYF	TGTGCCAGCACCTCCCTCAGGTCGTCGTCAGATACGCAGTATTTT
TRBD1	TRBJ2-3	.	TRBV4-1	CASSLPTGGYTDTQYF	TGCGCCAGCAGCCTCCCGACAGGGGGATACACAGATACGCAGTATTTT
.	TRBJ2-1	.	TRBV3-1/TRBV3-2	CASRRAQSSYNEQFF	TGTGCCAGCAGGCGAGCGCAGAGCTCCTACAATGAGCAGTTCTTC
.	TRBJ2-7	.	TRBV11-2	CASSLPGEMGYEQYF	TGTGCCAGCAGCTTACCGGGGGAGATGGGATACGAGCAGTACTTC
TRBD2	TRBJ2-1	.	TRBV11-3	CASDRGGNNEQFF	TGTGCCAGCGACCGGGGGGGCAACAATGAGCAGTTCTTC
.	TRBJ2-3	.	TRBV6-5	CASSLADTDTQYF	TGTGCCAGCAGTCTAGCCGACACAGATACGCAGTATTTT
.	TRBJ1-2	.	TRBV7-9	CASSRPAGYGYTF	TGTGCCAGCAGCCGTCCCGCAGGGTATGGCTACACCTTC
.	TRBJ2-7	once	TRBV4-1	CASSQVQSHEQYF	TGCGCCAGCAGCCAAGTCCAGTCCCACGAGCAGTACTTC
.	TRBJ1-3	.	TRBV9	CASSVGNRERNTIYF	TGTGCCAGCAGCGTAGGAAACAGGGAGCGCAACACCATATATTTT
.	TRBJ2-5	.	TRBV3-1/TRBV3-2	CASSQGRATQYF	TGTGCCAGCAGCCAGGGCAGGGCGACCCAGTACTTC
.	TRBJ2-1	.	TRBV11-3	CASSSPHRVYNEQFF	TGTGCCAGCAGCTCCCCCCATCGGGTCTACAATGAGCAGTTCTTC
.	TRBJ1-6	.	TRBV6-5	CASQGPNSPLHF	TGTGCCAGTCAGGGGCCGAATTCACCCCTCCACTTT
.	TRBJ1-3	.	TRBV27	CASSTFNSASGNTIYF	TGTGCCAGCAGTACTTTTAACAGTGCCTCTGGAAACACCATATATTTT
TRBD2	TRBJ2-1	.	TRBV24-1	CATSDYSSSGPYNEQFF	TGTGCCACCAGTGATTATTCTTCTAGCGGGCCCTACAATGAGCAGTTCTTC
TRBD2	TRBJ2-2	.	TRBV3-1/TRBV3-2	CASSLRLAGTGELFF	TGTGCCAGCAGCCTTAGACTAGCGGGCACCGGGGAGCTGTTTTTT
TRBD1	TRBJ1-1	few	TRBV2	CASKGQAGNTEAFF	TGTGCCAGCAAGGGACAGGCAGGAAACACTGAAGCTTTCTTT
TRBD1	TRBJ1-2	.	TRBV11-2	CASRSQGAYLFGYGYTF	TGTGCCAGCAGATCGCAGGGGGCATACCTCTTTGGCTATGGCTACACCTTC
.	TRBJ1-1	.	TRBV6-4	CASREQGNTEAFF	TGTGCCAGCAGGGAACAGGGGAACACTGAAGCTTTCTTT
TRBD1	TRBJ2-3	.	TRBV7-8	CASSSQPGQGFGDTQYF	TGTGCCAGCAGCTCACAACCGGGACAGGGGTTCGGGGATACGCAGTATTTT
.	TRBJ1-1	once	TRBV30	CACRHLRDTEAFF	TGTGCCTGCCGACACCTAAGAGACACTGAAGCTTTCTTT
TRBD2	TRBJ2-1	.	TRBV19	CASSALLAGQAYNEQFF	TGTGCCAGTAGTGCATTACTAGCGGGCCAGGCCTACAATGAGCAGTTCTTC
TRBD1	TRBJ1-1	.	TRBV30	CAWITGVMNTEAFF	TGTGCCTGGATTACAGGGGTCATGAACACTGAAGCTTTCTTT
TRBD2	TRBJ2-3	.	TRBV19	CASSTGQGLAGPSTDTQYF	TGTGCCAGTAGTACGGGACAGGGACTAGCGGGACCTAGCACAGATACGCAGTATTTT
.	TRBJ2-1	once	TRBV7-2	CASRRSGHSSYNEQFF	TGTGCCAGCAGGCGGAGCGGGCACAGCTCCTACAATGAGCAGTTCTTC
.	TRBJ1-2	.	TRBV19	CASTQAGYGYTF	TGTGCCAGCACCCAGGCAGGTTATGGCTACACCTTC
.	TRBJ2-3	.	TRBV11-2	CASSLYESGTDTQYF	TGTGCCAGCAGCTTATATGAAAGCGGCACAGATACGCAGTATTTT
.	TRBJ1-6	.	TRBV5-8	CASSLGLRGSNSPLHF	TGTGCCAGCAGCTTGGGCCTTCGGGGGTCCAATTCACCCCTCCACTTT
TRBD1	TRBJ1-3	few	TRBV11-3	CASSVSRGQGSGNTIYF	TGTGCCAGCAGCGTCTCGCGGGGACAGGGTTCTGGAAACACCATATATTTT
.	TRBJ1-5	.	TRBV29-1	CSVEWDIDQPQHF	TGCAGCGTTGAATGGGACATAGATCAGCCCCAGCATTTT